These 31 T cell receptor beta chains were sequenced from one sample in a study of blood T cell repertoires in COVID-19. Profiled with immunoSEQ multiplex PCR; TCRdb holds only in-frame clones, not every one. This sample has about 200,000 clones, with roughly four fifths found just once. The sample was PBMCs or T cells enriched from blood (not recorded which). These receptors came from a man aged 35 to 55 who had recovered from COVID-19.

The chain carries TRBV7-9 and TRBJ1-3; D is undetermined. V was clipped by 1 base and J by 2 bases, with 15 bases between them. The germline V gene encodes CDR1 SEHNR and CDR2 FQNEAQ (reference sequence). There are 17 residues in the CDR3. CDR3 region: CASSLGRRRLTGNTIYF. The CDR3 DNA follows: TGTGCCAGCAGCTTAGGGAGACGGCGACTTACTGGAAACACCATATATTTT.

This clone occurred a few times. This sequence joins TRBV2 and TRBJ1-5; 7 bases match TRBD1. The CDR3 has 14 residues. The trim removed 6 bases at V and 6 bases at J, leaving 8 bases unmatched. Germline V lookup: CDR1 SNHLY, CDR2 FYNNEI. This CDR3 reads CASSGSTGSQPQHF. CDR3 coding DNA: TGTGCCAGCAGCGGATCGACAGGGAGTCAGCCCCAGCATTTT.

The chain recombines TRBV28 with TRBJ2-7; D gene unclear. The germline V gene encodes CDR1 MDHEN and CDR2 SYDVKM. The length of the CDR3 is 11 residues. V gave up 6 bases and J gave up 6 bases, with 9 bases separating them. CDR3 region: CASSGSGEQYF. The CDR3, as DNA: TGTGCCAGCAGCGGGTCGGGCGAGCAGTACTTC.

The rearrangement uses TRBV18 and TRBJ1-3; D gene unclear. V was pared by 4 bases and J by 0 bases, with 13 bases between. The CDR3 loop spans 16 amino acids. Germline lookup yields CDR1 KGHSH and CDR2 LQKENI. Here the CDR3 DNA reads TGTGCCAGCTCACTGGCTGGAGGCACCTCTGGAAACACCATATATTTT. Translation: CASSLAGGTSGNTIYF.

This rearrangement joins TRBV9 to TRBJ2-3; 12 nucleotides align to TRBD2. This CDR3 is 17 amino acids long. Trimming removed 0 bases from V and 3 bases from J; junction bases left unmatched: 5. Germline-derived CDR1 and CDR2 are SGDLS and YYNGEE. The CDR3 region has the DNA TGTGCCAGCAGCGTAGACCCTGGACTAGCGGGAACAGATACGCAGTATTTT. This encodes CASSVDPGLAGTDTQYF.

This clone showed up just a few times. The chain carries TRBV28 and TRBJ1-2; D remains unclear. Germline CDR1 MDHEN, CDR2 SYDVKM. CDR3 size: 17 residues. V lost 7 bases and J lost 4, with 25 bases in between. CDR3 DNA: TGTGCCAGCATCACAGTCATGGCCGACCAGACCGGCTATGGCTACACCTTC. This codes for CASITVMADQTGYGYTF.

This clone was seen more than once but under ten times. The chain carries TRBV6-1 and TRBJ1-2, with D maybe TRBD1 (6 bases). Looked up from germline, CDR1 is MNHNS and CDR2 is SASEGT. This CDR3 is built from 12 residues. Between the trimmed V and J ends, which lost 3 bases and 7 bases, there was a span of 9 bases. CDR3 nucleotide sequence: TGTGCCAGCAGTGAGGGGGCGGGTGGCTACACCTTC. It yields the protein CASSEGAGGYTF.

The chain links TRBV29-1 to TRBJ2-3, with D maybe TRBD1 (6 bases). From germline, CDR1 is SQVTM and CDR2 ANQGSEA. With 4 bases removed from V and 3 bases from J, the gap between germline ends came to 17 bases. The CDR3 runs to 15 residues. The chain's CDR3 is CSVGGGGARTDTQYF. CDR3 sequence (DNA): TGCAGCGTTGGGGGTGGGGGCGCCAGGACAGATACGCAGTATTTT.

CDR3 protein: CASSVEDRENYGYTF. CDR3 bases: TGTGCCAGCAGCGTAGAGGACAGGGAAAACTATGGCTACACCTTC. The chain couples TRBV9 to TRBJ1-2; 8 nucleotides agree with TRBD1. The V gene end was trimmed by 0 bases and the J gene end by 2 bases; junction bases not matched to a gene: 3. Germline loops: CDR1 SGDLS, CDR2 YYNGEE. This CDR3 has 15 residues.

The chain recombines TRBV7-8 with TRBJ2-2; TRBD2 matches at 9 bases. The V gene's germline CDR1 is SGHVS and CDR2 FQNEAQ. The CDR3 extends over 16 amino acids. V lost 11 bases to trimming and J lost 5 bases; unmatched junction nucleotides: 15. The CDR3 here is CAGGGDPGVLTGELFF. In nucleotides, the CDR3 is TGTGCCGGCGGGGGGGATCCGGGAGTTCTTACCGGGGAGCTGTTTTTT.

This rearrangement joins TRBV5-6 to TRBJ2-5; TRBD2 agrees at 13 bases. CDR1 is SGHDT, CDR2 YYEEEE, per germline. The V gene end was trimmed by 3 bases and the J gene end by 10 bases; junction bases not matched to a gene: 12. The CDR3 contains 16 residues. CDR3 residues: CASSSTSGRPVYIQYF. The CDR3 nucleotides read TGTGCCAGCAGCTCGACTAGCGGGAGGCCTGTATATATCCAGTACTTC.

Concerning this clone itself: This sample includes further DNA sequences coding for the same CDR3. The genes are TRBV5-1 and TRBJ2-1; 9 positions match TRBD2. Germline-derived CDR1 and CDR2 are SGHRS and YFSETQ. CDR3 size: 15 residues. J was trimmed by 2 bases and V by 4 bases; bases with no gene match: 4. The CDR3 sequence is CASSPRTSAYNEQFF. In DNA, the CDR3 is TGCGCCAGCAGCCCGCGGACTAGCGCCTACAATGAGCAGTTCTTC.

The chain has TRBV6-5 and TRBJ1-3, with 8 bases identical to TRBD1. V lost 5 bases and J lost 3; bases outside the gene matches: 0. The CDR3 has 13 amino acids. CDR1 and CDR2 (germline): MNHEY, SVGAGI. CDR3 DNA: TGTGCCAGCAGTACAGGGGGTGGAAACACCATATATTTT. Protein product: CASSTGGGNTIYF.

The genes are TRBV6-2 or TRBV6-3 and TRBJ2-7, with 12 bases fitting TRBD1. CDR1 is MNHEY, CDR2 SVGEGT, per germline. The ends lost 5 bases at V and 2 bases at J; junction bases unmatched: 4. This CDR3 spans 15 amino acids. In DNA form, the CDR3 reads TGTGCCAGCAGTGGGGGACAGGGGGCGCCCTACGAGCAGTACGTC. Translation: CASSGGQGAPYEQYV.

The V and J genes are TRBV28 and TRBJ1-1; D may be TRBD1 (6 bases). The germline CDR1 and CDR2 sequences are MDHEN and SYDVKM. This CDR3 spans 15 amino acids. V was trimmed by 5 bases and J by 4 bases, leaving 17 bases between them. CDR3 residues: CASSPSGGPVTEAFF. Written as DNA, the CDR3 is TGTGCCAGCAGTCCATCGGGGGGGCCGGTCACTGAAGCTTTCTTT.

The chain is built from TRBV2 and TRBJ2-2, with 13 bases lining up with TRBD2. Trimming cost V 6 bases and J 6 bases; bases outside gene matches: 10. Looked up from germline, CDR1 is SNHLY and CDR2 is FYNNEI. CDR3 length: 17 amino acids. CDR3 DNA sequence: TGTGCCAGCAGCGGGACTAGCGGGATCCTTACAGCCGGGGAGCTGTTTTTT. Translating it yields CASSGTSGILTAGELFF.

The DNA of the CDR3 is TGTGCCAGCAGTTTAGCTGGGGCTAGCGGGAGATGGAATGAGCAGTTCTTC. Protein: CASSLAGASGRWNEQFF. The chain couples TRBV28 to TRBJ2-1; 10 positions match TRBD2. The CDR3 contains 17 residues. Germline V CDR1 and CDR2: MDHEN, SYDVKM. V gave up 2 bases and J gave up 7 bases; unmatched junction bases: 11.

This clone was counted between two and nine times. V gene TRBV7-2 combines with J gene TRBJ2-7; D is ambiguous. The CDR3 covers 13 residues. In germline, CDR1 is SGHTA, CDR2 FQGNSA. Deletions cut 5 bases from V and 3 bases from J, with 11 bases between. In nucleotides, the CDR3 is TGTGCCAGCAGCATACCGGTGAACTACGAGCAGTACTTC. This gives the protein CASSIPVNYEQYF.

The V call is TRBV6-5, the J call TRBJ2-5; 15 bases map to TRBD2. Germline values: CDR1 MNHEY, CDR2 SVGAGI. The CDR3 totals 16 residues. Unmatched junction bases numbered 2, after V lost 2 bases and J lost 4 bases. CDR3 in DNA: TGTGCCAGCAGTTACCGGGGACTAGCGGGAGGAGAGACCCAGTACTTC. Encoded protein: CASSYRGLAGGETQYF.

This clone occurred once. The chain employs TRBV2 and TRBJ1-4; TRBD1 is a possible D gene (5 bases). Germline values: CDR1 SNHLY, CDR2 FYNNEI. The CDR3 extends over 13 amino acids. Between the trimmed V and J ends, which lost 2 bases and 11 bases, there was a span of 12 bases. The CDR3 nucleotides read TGTGCCAGCAGTGAAACGGACCGACAGAAACTGTTTTTT. Encoded protein: CASSETDRQKLFF.

Worth noting for this clone: Other DNA sequences in the sample encode the same CDR3. The chain combines TRBV5-1 with TRBJ1-2; no clear D gene. The germline V and J ends were trimmed by 0 bases and 5 bases, with 5 bases remaining between them. Per germline, CDR1 SGHRS and CDR2 YFSETQ. This CDR3 comprises 12 residues. The CDR3, as DNA: TGCGCCAGCAGCTTGGATCGTTATGGCTACACCTTC. Its translation: CASSLDRYGYTF.

This clone was counted a few times. The chain uses TRBV27 and TRBJ1-5, with 11 bases aligning to TRBD1. Germline V gene data show CDR1 as MNHEY and CDR2 as SMNVEV (reference sequence). The J segment lost 0 bases and the V segment lost 6 bases, leaving 10 bases of the junction unmatched. CDR3 size: 18 residues. CDR3 protein: CASRTGTGGEYSNQPQHF. Written as DNA, the CDR3 is TGTGCCAGCAGGACCGGGACAGGGGGAGAATATAGCAATCAGCCCCAGCATTTT.

The chain is built from TRBV3-1 (or the pseudogene TRBV3-2) and TRBJ2-4, with unresolved D. Germline V lookup: CDR1 LGHDT, CDR2 YNNKEL (reference sequence). Trimming cost V 6 bases and J 0 bases, with 6 bases left between them. The CDR3 consists of 13 residues. The CDR3 region is CASSQAAKNIQYF. The CDR3 bases are TGTGCCAGCAGTCAGGCAGCCAAAAACATTCAGTACTTC.

Comments on this clone: Other DNA sequences in the same sample also yield this CDR3. The chain combines TRBV2 with TRBJ2-1, with 10 bases identical to TRBD2. This CDR3 has 13 amino acids. Germline lookup yields CDR1 SNHLY and CDR2 FYNNEI. V gave up 6 bases and J gave up 5 bases; unmatched junction bases: 1. CDR3 in amino acids: CASRLAGNNEQFF. DNA of the CDR3: TGTGCCAGCAGACTAGCGGGGAACAATGAGCAGTTCTTC.

This chain links TRBV27 with TRBJ1-1; 7 positions agree with TRBD1. Looked up from germline, CDR1 is MNHEY and CDR2 is SMNVEV (reference sequence). This CDR3 is built from 13 residues. Germline trimming cut 3 bases from V and 7 bases from J; bases unmatched to any gene: 5. The CDR3 nucleotides are TGTGCCAGCAGTTTCCGGGACAGTCTTGAAGCTTTCTTT. Its translation is CASSFRDSLEAFF.

The V and J genes are TRBV7-3 and TRBJ2-3; 8 bases align to TRBD2. V dropped 5 bases and J dropped 2; count of bases not matched to a gene: 18. This CDR3 has 19 amino acids. Germline V gene lookup returns CDR1 SGHTA and CDR2 FQGTGA. In DNA form, the CDR3 reads TGTGCCAGCAGCAAACGACTAGTTGGCGGGGGGATCTCCACAGATACGCAGTATTTT. Translation: CASSKRLVGGGISTDTQYF.

In its sample, this clone ranks as medium-sized. The chain is built from TRBV7-2 and TRBJ2-5, with D tentatively TRBD1 (6 bases). V was clipped by 1 base and J by 4 bases, with 10 bases between them. Germline V gene lookup returns CDR1 SGHTA and CDR2 FQGNSA. The CDR3 runs 14 residues. The CDR3 sequence: CASSLDRAGETQYF. For the CDR3, the DNA is TGTGCCAGCAGCTTAGACAGGGCGGGAGAGACCCAGTACTTC.

This chain uses TRBV3-1 (or the pseudogene TRBV3-2) with TRBJ2-1; the D gene is possibly TRBD2 (5 bases). The CDR3 has 15 amino acids. With 0 bases removed from V and 2 bases from J, the gap between germline ends came to 8 bases. The germline gives CDR1 LGHDT, CDR2 YNNKEL (reference sequence). CDR3 amino acids: CASSQDSLAYNEQFF. The CDR3 region has the DNA TGTGCCAGCAGCCAAGATTCACTAGCCTACAATGAGCAGTTCTTC.

The chain joins TRBV28 to TRBJ2-7; unclear D gene. This CDR3 has 13 amino acids. Germline CDR1 MDHEN, CDR2 SYDVKM. Trimming removed 8 bases from V and 2 bases from J, with 13 bases in between. CDR3 protein: CASRRSSTYEQYF. DNA of the CDR3: TGTGCCAGCCGAAGGAGTTCGACCTACGAGCAGTACTTC.

The CDR3 DNA reads TGTGCCAGCAGCTCCGGGGGGGCCCGGGGTCAGCCCCAGCATTTT. Its protein product is CASSSGGARGQPQHF. The chain links TRBV28 to TRBJ1-5, with D possibly being TRBD1 (6 bases). The CDR3 has 15 amino acids. Germline V gene lookup returns CDR1 MDHEN and CDR2 SYDVKM. V lost 6 bases and J 6 bases, leaving 18 bases between the germline ends.

This clone was detected once. Germline is not matched at one junction end, which may reflect a read error. The V and J genes are TRBV18 and TRBJ1-1; D not resolved. Germline V CDR1 and CDR2: KGHSH, LQKENI. The CDR3 is made up of 14 amino acids. CDR3 sequence (DNA): TGTGCCAGCTCACCGCAGGAATCGAACCCTGAAGCTTTCTTT. Translation: CASSPQESNPEAFF.